This paragraph covers one T cell receptor beta chain sequence. Antigen: not known. These data belong to a study of radiotherapy plus CTLA-4 blockade in lung cancer. About the study: Disease control was achieved by around 32% of patients, and objective responses by about 19%. Study-level findings and limits: With interferon-beta, early dynamics of blood T cell clones were reported to best predict response.

Only in-frame clones appear in the TCRdb table, and some are missing; sequencing was by immunoSEQ multiplex PCR. The sample comprises about 40,000 clones, 80% to 90% of which are singletons, and around a fifth rests with the top ten. J was trimmed by 0 bases and V by 4 bases; bases with no gene match: 7. The CDR3 runs to 16 residues. CDR1 and CDR2 from the germline V gene are MNHNY and SVGAGI (reference sequence). This clonotype originated in a human donor with non-small cell lung cancer whose response to radiotherapy plus ipilimumab could not be evaluated. The specimen was peripheral blood, collected from a patient treated with radiotherapy plus ipilimumab. The V call is TRBV6-6, the J call TRBJ1-2; 8 bases align to TRBD1. CDR3 in amino acids: CASSSNRGKSNYGYTF. CDR3 nucleotides: TGTGCCAGCAGTTCGAACAGGGGGAAGTCTAACTATGGCTACACCTTC.